Below, one T cell receptor beta chain is given with its context. Its antigen is currently unknown. The data were obtained in a study of T cells after yellow fever vaccination. Study-level background: Each low-cell-number fraction was prepared by means of SMART-Seq v4 Ultra Low Input.

General study findings and limits: The secondary response peaked faster, at day 5 versus 15, but was weaker.

CDR3 size: 16 residues. From germline, CDR1 is SGHVS and CDR2 FQNEAQ. V lost 7 bases and J lost 1; bases outside the gene matches: 6. TCRdb used MiXCR to reprocess the 5' RACE reads, holding one entry per CDR3 protein. The table includes about 330,000 distinct CDR3 sequences, about 7.8% detected once. The receptor was isolated from a man younger than 35 who received the YFV17D yellow fever vaccine. The genes are TRBV7-8 and TRBJ2-2, with 10 bases that match TRBD2. The sample here was PBMCs, taken around 45 days after the first yellow fever vaccination. The CDR3 nucleotides are TGTGCCAGCAAGGGAAGCGGGGGGGGGAACACCGGGGAGCTGTTTTTT. Protein sequence: CASKGSGGGNTGELFF.